This TCR beta chain was identified in a study of T cell repertoires in cytomegalovirus infection. Study-wide context: The authors used CMV epitopes that were HLA-C-restricted (recently identified) and HLA-B-restricted (well studied).

TCRdb re-derived calls from the reads in MiXCR, one entry per CDR3 protein. Among 340,000 or so distinct CDR3 sequences listed, around 25% were seen once. Germline V gene data show CDR1 as DFQATT and CDR2 as SNEGSKA (reference sequence). V shed 5 bases, J shed 6 bases, and the junction held 8 bases outside the gene matches. The CDR3 runs to 15 residues. Study outcomes and limitations: CMV-specific TCR beta clonotypes restricted by HLA-C dominated the ex vivo response. Public TCR beta family frequency separated CMV-and-HLA carriers, including in an independent cohort.

This clonotype showed up just once. Its antigen remains unidentified. The material sequenced was cultured PBMCs, taken from culture after CMV antigen stimulation. The sequence derives from a human donor in good health (CMV status not recorded). Some clones in this sample may be carry-over from other donors' samples. The chain joins TRBV20-1 to TRBJ2-7, with 15 bases identical to TRBD2. The CDR3 nucleotides read TGCAGTGCTCCACACCCGGGACTAGCGGGAGGCGAGCAGTACTTC. Encoded protein: CSAPHPGLAGGEQYF.